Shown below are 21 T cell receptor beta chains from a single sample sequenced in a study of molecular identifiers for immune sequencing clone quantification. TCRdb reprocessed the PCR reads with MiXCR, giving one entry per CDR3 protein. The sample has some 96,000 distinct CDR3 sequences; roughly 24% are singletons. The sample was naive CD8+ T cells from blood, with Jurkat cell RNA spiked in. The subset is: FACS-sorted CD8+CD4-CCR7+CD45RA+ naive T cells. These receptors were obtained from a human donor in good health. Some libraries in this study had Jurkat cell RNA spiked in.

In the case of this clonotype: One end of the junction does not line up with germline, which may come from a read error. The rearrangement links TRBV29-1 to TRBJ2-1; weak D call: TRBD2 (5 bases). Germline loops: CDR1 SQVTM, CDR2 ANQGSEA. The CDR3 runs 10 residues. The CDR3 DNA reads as TGCAGCGTCGGGGTAAATGAGCGGTTCTTC. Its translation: CSVGVNERFF.

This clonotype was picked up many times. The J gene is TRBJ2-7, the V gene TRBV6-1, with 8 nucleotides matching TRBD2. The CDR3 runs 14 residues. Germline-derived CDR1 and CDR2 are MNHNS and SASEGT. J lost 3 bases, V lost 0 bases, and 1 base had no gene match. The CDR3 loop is CASSEAGGGYEQYF. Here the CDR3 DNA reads TGTGCCAGCAGTGAAGCCGGGGGGGGCTACGAGCAGTACTTC.

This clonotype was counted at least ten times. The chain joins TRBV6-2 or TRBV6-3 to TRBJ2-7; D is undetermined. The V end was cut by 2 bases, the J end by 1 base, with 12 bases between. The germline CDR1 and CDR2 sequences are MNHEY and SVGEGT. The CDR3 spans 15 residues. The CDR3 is CASSYPALGSYEQYF. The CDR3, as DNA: TGTGCCAGCAGTTACCCGGCCCTCGGATCCTACGAGCAGTACTTC.

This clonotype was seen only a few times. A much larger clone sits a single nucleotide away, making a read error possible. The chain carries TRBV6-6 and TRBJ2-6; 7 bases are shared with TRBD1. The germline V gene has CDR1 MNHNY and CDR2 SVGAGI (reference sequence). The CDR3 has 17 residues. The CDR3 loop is CATKTGVLGGGANVRTF. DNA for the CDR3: TGTGCCACAAAAACAGGGGTACTTGGGGGTGGGGCCAACGTCCGGACTTTC.

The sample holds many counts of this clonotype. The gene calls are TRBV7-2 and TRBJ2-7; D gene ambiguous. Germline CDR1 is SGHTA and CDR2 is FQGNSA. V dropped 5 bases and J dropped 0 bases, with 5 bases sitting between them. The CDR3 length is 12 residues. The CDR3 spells CASSALSYEQYF. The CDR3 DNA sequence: TGTGCCAGCAGCGCCCTCTCCTACGAGCAGTACTTC.

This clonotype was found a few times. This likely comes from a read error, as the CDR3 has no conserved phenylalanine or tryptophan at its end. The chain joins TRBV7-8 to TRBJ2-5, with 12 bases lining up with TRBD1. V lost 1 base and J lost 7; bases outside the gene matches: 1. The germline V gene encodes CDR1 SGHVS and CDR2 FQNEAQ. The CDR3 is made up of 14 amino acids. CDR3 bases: TGTGCCAGCAGCTTAGTGGGACAGGGGGCGACCCAGTACCTC. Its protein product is CASSLVGQGATQYL.

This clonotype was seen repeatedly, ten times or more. This CDR3 reads CASSQDPGRSYEQYF. Here the CDR3 DNA reads TGTGCCAGCAGCCAAGACCCCGGGCGGTCCTACGAGCAGTACTTC. This rearrangement joins TRBV4-2 to TRBJ2-7; D gene unclear. V was trimmed by 0 bases and J by 1 base, leaving 10 bases between them. The germline V gene encodes CDR1 LGHNA and CDR2 YNFKEQ. CDR3 length: 15 residues.

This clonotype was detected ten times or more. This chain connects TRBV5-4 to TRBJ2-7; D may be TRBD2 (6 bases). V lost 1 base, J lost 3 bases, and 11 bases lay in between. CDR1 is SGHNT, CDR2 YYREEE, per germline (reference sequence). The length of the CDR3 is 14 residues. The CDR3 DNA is TGTGCCAGCAGCTTGTGGGGACTTATCTACGAGCAGTACTTC. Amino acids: CASSLWGLIYEQYF. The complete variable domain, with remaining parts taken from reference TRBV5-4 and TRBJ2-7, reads ETGVTQSPTHLIKTRGQQVTLRCSSQSGHNTVSWYQQALGQGPQFIFQYYREEENGRGNFPPRFSGLQFPNYSSELNVNALELDDSALYLCASSLWGLIYEQYFGPGTRLTVT.

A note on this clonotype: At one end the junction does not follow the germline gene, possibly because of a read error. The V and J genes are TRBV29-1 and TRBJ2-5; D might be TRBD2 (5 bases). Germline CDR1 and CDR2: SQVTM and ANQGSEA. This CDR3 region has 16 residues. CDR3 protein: CSVDAGGLTEKETQYF. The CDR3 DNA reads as TGCAGCGTTGATGCAGGCGGGCTAACGGAAAAAGAAACCCAATACTTC. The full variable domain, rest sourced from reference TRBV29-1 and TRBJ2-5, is SAVISQKPSRDICQRGTSLTIQCQVDSQVTMMFWYRQQPGQSLTLIATANQGSEATYESGFVIDKFPISRPNLTFSTLTVSNMSPEDSSIYLCSVDAGGLTEKETQYFGPGTRLLVL.

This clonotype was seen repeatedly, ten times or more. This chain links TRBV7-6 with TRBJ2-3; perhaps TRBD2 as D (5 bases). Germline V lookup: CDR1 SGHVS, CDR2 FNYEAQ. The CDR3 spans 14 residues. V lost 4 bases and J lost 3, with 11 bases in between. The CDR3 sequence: CASSSHGVTDTQYF. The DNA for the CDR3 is TGTGCCAGCAGCTCTCACGGGGTTACAGATACGCAGTATTTT.

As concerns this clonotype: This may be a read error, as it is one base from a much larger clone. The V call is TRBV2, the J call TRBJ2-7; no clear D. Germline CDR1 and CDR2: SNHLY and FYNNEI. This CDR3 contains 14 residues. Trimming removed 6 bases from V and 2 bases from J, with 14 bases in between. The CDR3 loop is CASSKQDLPYEQYF. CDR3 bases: TGTGCCAGCAGCAAGCAGGACCTCCCCTACGAGCAGTACTTC.

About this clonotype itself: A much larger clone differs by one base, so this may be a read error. The CDR3: CARRRTPGFPEAFF. The DNA of the CDR3 is TGTGCCCGGAGGCGAACACCGGGATTCCCTGAAGCTTTCTTT. The chain couples TRBV30 to TRBJ1-1; D unclear. CDR3 length: 14 residues. Germline assignment: CDR1 GTSNPN and CDR2 SVGIG (reference sequence).

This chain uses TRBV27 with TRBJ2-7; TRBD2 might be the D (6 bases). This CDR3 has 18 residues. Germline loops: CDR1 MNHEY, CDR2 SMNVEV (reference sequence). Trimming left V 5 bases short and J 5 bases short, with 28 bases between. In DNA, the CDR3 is TGTGCCAGCAGTGGAGACCGGGGCAGCAATTTGCCGGGGGACGAGCAGTACTTC. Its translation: CASSGDRGSNLPGDEQYF.

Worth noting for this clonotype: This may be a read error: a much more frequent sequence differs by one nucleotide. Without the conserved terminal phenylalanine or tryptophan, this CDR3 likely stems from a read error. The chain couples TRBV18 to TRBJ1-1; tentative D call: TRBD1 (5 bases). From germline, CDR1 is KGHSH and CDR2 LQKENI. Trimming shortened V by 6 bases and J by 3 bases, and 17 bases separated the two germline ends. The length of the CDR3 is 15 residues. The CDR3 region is CASSPGGERYTEAFL. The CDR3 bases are TGTGCCAGCTCCCCGGGGGGGGAACGGTACACTGAAGCTTTCTTA.

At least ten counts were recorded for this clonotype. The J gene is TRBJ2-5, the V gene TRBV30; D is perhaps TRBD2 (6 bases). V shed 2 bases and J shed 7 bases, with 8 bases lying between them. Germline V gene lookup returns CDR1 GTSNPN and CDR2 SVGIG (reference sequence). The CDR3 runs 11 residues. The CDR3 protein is CAWSMEGTQYF. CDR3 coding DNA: TGTGCCTGGAGTATGGAGGGGACCCAGTACTTC.

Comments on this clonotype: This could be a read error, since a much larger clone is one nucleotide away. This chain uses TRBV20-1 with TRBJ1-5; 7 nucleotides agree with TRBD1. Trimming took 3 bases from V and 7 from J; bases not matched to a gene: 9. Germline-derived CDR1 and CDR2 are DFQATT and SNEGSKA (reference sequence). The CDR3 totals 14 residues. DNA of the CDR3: TGCAGTGCTAGTGAACAGGGGCGAAAACAGCCCCAGCATTTT. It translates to CSASEQGRKQPQHF.

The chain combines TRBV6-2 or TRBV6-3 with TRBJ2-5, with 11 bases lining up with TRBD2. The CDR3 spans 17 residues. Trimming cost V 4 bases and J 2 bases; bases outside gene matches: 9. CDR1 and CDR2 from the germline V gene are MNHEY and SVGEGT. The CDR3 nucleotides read TGTGCCAGCAGTTCGGGACTAGCGGTGGTCAATCAAGAGACCCAGTACTTC. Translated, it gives CASSSGLAVVNQETQYF.

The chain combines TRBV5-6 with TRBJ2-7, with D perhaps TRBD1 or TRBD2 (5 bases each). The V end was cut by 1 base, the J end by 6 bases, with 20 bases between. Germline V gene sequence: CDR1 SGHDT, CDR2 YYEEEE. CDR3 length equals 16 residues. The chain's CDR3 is CASSLTTGTLGFEQYF. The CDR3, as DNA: TGTGCCAGCAGCTTGACAACCGGGACCCTGGGTTTCGAGCAGTACTTC.

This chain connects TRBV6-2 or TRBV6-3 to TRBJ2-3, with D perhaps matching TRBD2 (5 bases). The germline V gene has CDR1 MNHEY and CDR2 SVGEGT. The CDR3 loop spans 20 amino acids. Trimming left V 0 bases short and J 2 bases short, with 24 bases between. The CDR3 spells CASSYSKWLATHTTTDTQYF. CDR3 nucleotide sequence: TGTGCCAGCAGTTACTCGAAGTGGTTAGCGACCCATACTACCACAGATACGCAGTATTTT.

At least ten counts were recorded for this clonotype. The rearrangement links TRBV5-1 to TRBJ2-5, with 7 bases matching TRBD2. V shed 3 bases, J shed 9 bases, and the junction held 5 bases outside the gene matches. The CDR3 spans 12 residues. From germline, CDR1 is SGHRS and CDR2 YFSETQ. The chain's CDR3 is CASSWTSGAQYF. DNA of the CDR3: TGCGCCAGCAGCTGGACTAGTGGGGCCCAGTACTTC.

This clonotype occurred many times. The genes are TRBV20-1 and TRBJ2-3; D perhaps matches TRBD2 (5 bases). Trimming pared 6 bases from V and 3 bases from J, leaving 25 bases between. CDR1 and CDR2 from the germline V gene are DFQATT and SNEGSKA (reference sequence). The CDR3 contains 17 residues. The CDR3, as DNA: TGCAGTGCCATGACCCTAAGCGGACCCCCCCCGACAGATACGCAGTATTTT. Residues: CSAMTLSGPPPTDTQYF.